This TCR beta chain stems from a study of CD8 T cells in Susac syndrome. The authors sequenced TCR beta from blood CD8+ and CD4+ T cells. Multiple sclerosis controls were treatment-naive patients with stable or active relapsing-remitting disease. A single count supports this clonotype. Trimming removed 1 base at V and 0 bases at J, with 7 bases between. The CDR3 extends over 15 amino acids. Germline V gene sequence: CDR1 MDHEN, CDR2 SYDVKM. Reverse transcription of roughly 0.5 to 1 ug RNA was performed with random hexamers. Amplification of the TCR beta CDR3 was carried out by immunoSEQ multiplex PCR, which spanned a total of 54 Vbeta and 13 Jbeta segments. TCRdb re-derived calls from the immunoSEQ multiplex PCR reads in MiXCR, one entry per CDR3 protein. Among fewer than 350,000 distinct CDR3 sequences listed, roughly 85% were seen once.

Sequencing was carried out using CD8+ T cells from PBMCs. The V call is TRBV28, the J call TRBJ1-3; the D is unclear. The receptor was isolated from a human donor with multiple sclerosis. The CDR3 spells CASSLSADSGNTIYF. The CDR3 DNA follows: TGTGCCAGCAGTTTATCGGCAGACTCTGGAAACACCATATATTTT.